These 2 T cell receptor beta chains were all obtained from the same sample, sequenced in a study of Ad26.COV2.S vaccination and SARS-CoV-2 variants. Sequencing was performed with immunoSEQ multiplex PCR; in TCRdb, only in-frame clones are kept and a portion is missing. This sample has more than 300,000 clones, with more than 70% found just once. Specified treatment: 15 to 20 received Ad26.COV2.S at low or high dose, single or two shots; 5 received placebo; per-sample allocation not given. At day 63 after the first vaccine or placebo injection, samples were drawn. The sequences come from peripheral blood, collected in a trial of Ad26.COV2.S vaccine versus placebo. All receptors come from a person between 18 and 59 years old who received the Ad26.COV2.S COVID-19 vaccine or a placebo.

The rearrangement links TRBV5-1 to TRBJ2-5; 10 nucleotides align to TRBD1. The CDR3 spans 17 residues. The V gene's germline CDR1 is SGHRS and CDR2 YFSETQ. The J segment lost 1 base and the V segment lost 0 bases, leaving 6 bases of the junction unmatched. CDR3 in DNA: TGCGCCAGCAGCTTGGGCCGACAGGGGGCCTCCCAAGAGACCCAGTACTTC. This translates into CASSLGRQGASQETQYF.

The chain is built from TRBV7-9 and TRBJ2-4; 7 positions agree with TRBD1. Per germline, CDR1 SEHNR and CDR2 FQNEAQ (reference sequence). Trimming took 6 bases from V and 0 from J; bases not matched to a gene: 8. The CDR3 spans 16 residues. CDR3 residues: CASRPGGRVAKNIQYF. CDR3 in DNA: TGTGCCAGCAGACCAGGGGGAAGAGTAGCCAAAAACATTCAGTACTTC.